The T cell receptor (beta chain) under discussion was sequenced for a study of shared clonotypes between healthy human individuals. Profiling relied on immunoSEQ multiplex PCR, and the TCRdb table lists in-frame clones only, not all of them. The sample contains roughly 1,000,000 clones, around three quarters of which appear only once. V lost 6 bases, J lost 3 bases, and 12 bases stayed unmatched. This CDR3 is built from 16 residues. Germline V gene lookup returns CDR1 MNHEY and CDR2 SMNVEV (reference sequence). Study findings and constraints: Generation probabilities of non-shared clonotypes were lower (relative to those shared by all four donors).

Turning to this clone: Antigen: not known.

The chain uses TRBV27 and TRBJ2-7, with TRBD2 matching over 9 bases. Sequences were obtained from memory CD4+ T cells from PBMCs. Indicated subset: CD45RA-negative fraction. The clonotype comes from a man aged 18 to 35 in good health. Some clones in this sample may be carry-over from other donors' samples. Here the CDR3 reads CASRGVGSSGDYEQYF. The DNA of the CDR3 is TGTGCCAGCAGGGGGGTCGGGTCTAGCGGGGACTACGAGCAGTACTTC.